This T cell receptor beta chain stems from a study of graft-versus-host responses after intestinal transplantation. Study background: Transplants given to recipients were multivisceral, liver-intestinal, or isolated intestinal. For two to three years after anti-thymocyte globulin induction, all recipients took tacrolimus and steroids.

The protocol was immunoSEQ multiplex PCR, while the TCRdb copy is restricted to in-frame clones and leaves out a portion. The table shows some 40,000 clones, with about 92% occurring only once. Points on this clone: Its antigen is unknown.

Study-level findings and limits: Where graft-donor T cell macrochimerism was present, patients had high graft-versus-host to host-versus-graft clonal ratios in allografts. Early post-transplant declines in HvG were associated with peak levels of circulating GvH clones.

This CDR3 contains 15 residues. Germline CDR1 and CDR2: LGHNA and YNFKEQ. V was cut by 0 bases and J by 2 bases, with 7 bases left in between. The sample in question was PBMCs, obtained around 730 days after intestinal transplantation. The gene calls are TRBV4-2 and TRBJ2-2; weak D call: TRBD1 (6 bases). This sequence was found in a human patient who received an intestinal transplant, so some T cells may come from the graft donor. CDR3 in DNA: TGTGCCAGCAGCCAAGAGGGACAAAACACCGGGGAGCTGTTTTTT. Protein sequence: CASSQEGQNTGELFF.